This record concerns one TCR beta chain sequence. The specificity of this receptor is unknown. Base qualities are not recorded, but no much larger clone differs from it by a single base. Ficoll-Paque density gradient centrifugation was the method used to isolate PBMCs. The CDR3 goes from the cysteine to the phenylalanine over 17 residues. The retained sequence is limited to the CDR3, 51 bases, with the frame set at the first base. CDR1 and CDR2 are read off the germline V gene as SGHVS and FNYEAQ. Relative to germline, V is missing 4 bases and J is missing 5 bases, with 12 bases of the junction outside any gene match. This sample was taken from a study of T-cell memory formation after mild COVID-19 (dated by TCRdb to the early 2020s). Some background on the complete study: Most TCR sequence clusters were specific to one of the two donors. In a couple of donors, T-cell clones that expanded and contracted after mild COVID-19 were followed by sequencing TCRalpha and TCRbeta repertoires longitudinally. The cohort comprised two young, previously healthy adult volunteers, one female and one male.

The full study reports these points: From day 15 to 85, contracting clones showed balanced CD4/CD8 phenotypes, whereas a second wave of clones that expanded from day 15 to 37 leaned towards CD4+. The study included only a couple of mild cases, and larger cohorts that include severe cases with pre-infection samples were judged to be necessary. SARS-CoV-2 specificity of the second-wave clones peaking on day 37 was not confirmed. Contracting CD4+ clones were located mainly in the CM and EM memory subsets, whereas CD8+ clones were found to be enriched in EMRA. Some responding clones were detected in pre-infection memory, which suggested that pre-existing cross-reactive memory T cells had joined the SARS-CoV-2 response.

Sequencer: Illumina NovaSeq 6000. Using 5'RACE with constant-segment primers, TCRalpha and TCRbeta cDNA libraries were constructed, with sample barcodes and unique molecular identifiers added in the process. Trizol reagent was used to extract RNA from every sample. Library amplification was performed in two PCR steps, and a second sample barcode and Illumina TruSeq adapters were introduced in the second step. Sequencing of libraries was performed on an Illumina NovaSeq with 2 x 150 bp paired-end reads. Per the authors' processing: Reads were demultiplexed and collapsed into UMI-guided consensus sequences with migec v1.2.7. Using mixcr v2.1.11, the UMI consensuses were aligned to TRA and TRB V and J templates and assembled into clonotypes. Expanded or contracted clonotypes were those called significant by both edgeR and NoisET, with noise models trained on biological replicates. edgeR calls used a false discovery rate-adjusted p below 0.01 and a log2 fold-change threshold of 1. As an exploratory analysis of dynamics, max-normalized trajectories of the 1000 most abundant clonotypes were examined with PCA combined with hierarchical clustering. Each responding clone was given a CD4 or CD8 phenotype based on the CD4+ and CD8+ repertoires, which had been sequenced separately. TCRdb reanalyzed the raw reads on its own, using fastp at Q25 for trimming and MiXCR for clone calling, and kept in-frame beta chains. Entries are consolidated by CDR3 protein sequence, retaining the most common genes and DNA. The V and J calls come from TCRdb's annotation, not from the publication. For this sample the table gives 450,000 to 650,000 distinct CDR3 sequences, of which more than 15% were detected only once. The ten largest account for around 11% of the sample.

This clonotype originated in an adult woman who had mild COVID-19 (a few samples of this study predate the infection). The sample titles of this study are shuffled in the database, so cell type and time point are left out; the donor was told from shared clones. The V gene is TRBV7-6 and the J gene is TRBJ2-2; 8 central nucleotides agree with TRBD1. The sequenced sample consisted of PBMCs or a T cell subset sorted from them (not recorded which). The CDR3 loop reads CASSSRTDRERTGELFF. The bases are TGTGCCAGCAGCTCCCGGACGGACAGGGAGAGGACCGGGGAGCTGTTTTTT.